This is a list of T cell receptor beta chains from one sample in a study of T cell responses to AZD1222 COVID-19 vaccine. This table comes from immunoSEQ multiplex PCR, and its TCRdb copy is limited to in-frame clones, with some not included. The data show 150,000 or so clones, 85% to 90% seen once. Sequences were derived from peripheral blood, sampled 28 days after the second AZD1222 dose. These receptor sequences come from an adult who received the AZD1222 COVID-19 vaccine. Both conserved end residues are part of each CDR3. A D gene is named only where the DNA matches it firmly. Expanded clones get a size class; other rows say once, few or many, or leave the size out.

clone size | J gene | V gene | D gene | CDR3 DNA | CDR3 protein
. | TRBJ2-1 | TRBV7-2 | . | TGTGCCAGCAGTAAAGAGGTCTGGCGGAATGAGCAGTTCTTC | CASSKEVWRNEQFF
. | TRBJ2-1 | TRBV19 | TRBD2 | TGTGCCAGCAGACTAGCGGGATACAATGAGCAGTTCTTC | CASRLAGYNEQFF
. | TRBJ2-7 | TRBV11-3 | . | TGTGCCAGCAGCTTGGGCGGGGTCCAAGTCGAGCAGTACTTC | CASSLGGVQVEQYF
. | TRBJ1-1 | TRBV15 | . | TGTGCCACCAGCAGACAGGCTAACACTGAAGCTTTCTTT | CATSRQANTEAFF
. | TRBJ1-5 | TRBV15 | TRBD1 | TGTGCCACCAGCAAGGACAGGGTGAGGGATCAGCCCCAGCATTTT | CATSKDRVRDQPQHF
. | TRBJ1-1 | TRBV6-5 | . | TGTGCCAGCAGTTACGGGGGATCAAGAAAAACTGAAGCTTTCTTT | CASSYGGSRKTEAFF
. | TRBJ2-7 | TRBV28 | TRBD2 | TGTGCCAGCAGTTTGACTAGCGGGAGTCGGGAGCAGTACTTC | CASSLTSGSREQYF
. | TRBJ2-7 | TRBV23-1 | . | TGCGCCAGCAGTCAGGGAGTCTGGTACGAGCAGTACTTC | CASSQGVWYEQYF
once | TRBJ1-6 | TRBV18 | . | TGTGCCAGCTCACCCACCGGGGGGGGCAATTCACCCCTCCACTTT | CASSPTGGGNSPLHF
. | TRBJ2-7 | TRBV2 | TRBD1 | TGTGCCAGCAGTCGGGACAGGATCTACGAGCAGTACTTC | CASSRDRIYEQYF
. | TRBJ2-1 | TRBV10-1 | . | TGCGCCAGCAGTGAGTCTGGACAACGCAATGAGCAGTTCTTC | CASSESGQRNEQFF
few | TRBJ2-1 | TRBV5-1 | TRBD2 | TGCGCCAGCAGCCCCCGCGGGGGGGCAGGGTCCTACAATGAGCAGTTCTTC | CASSPRGGAGSYNEQFF
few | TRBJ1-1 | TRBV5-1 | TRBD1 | TGCGCCAGCGGCCGAACAGGGGATCTAACTGAAGCTTTCTTT | CASGRTGDLTEAFF
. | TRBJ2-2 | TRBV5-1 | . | TGCGCCAGCAGCTTGTCGGGGGAGTGGACCGGGGAGCTGTTTTTT | CASSLSGEWTGELFF
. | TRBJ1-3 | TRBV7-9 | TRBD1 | TGTGCCAGCAGCCCCCGGACAGGCACCACCATATATTTT | CASSPRTGTTIYF
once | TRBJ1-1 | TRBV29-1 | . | TGCAGCGTTGTTGGGAGGGACACTGAAGCTTTCTTT | CSVVGRDTEAFF
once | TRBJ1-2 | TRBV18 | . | TGTGCCAGCTCACCAGGGGCGGCGGGAGGCTATGGCTACACCTTC | CASSPGAAGGYGYTF
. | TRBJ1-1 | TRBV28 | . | TGTGCCAGCAGTCCGCCCCAGGACACTGAAGCTTTCTTT | CASSPPQDTEAFF
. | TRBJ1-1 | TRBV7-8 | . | TGTGCCAGCAGCTCCAGAGGGAACACTGAAGCTTTCTTT | CASSSRGNTEAFF
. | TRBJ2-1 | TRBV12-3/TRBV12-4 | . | TGTGCCAGCACCCTAGGAGGGTACAATGAGCAGTTCTTC | CASTLGGYNEQFF
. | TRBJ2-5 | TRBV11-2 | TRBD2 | TGTGCCAGCAGCTCTAAGTCTACACTAGCGGGAGTCGGACAAGAGACCCAGTACTTC | CASSSKSTLAGVGQETQYF
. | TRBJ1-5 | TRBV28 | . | TGTGCCAGCAGTTTCGGGAATCAGCCCCAGCATTTT | CASSFGNQPQHF
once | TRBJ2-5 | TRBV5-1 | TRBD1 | TGCGCCAGCAGATCTCTAGGGACAGGGGAAGAGACCCAGTACTTC | CASRSLGTGEETQYF
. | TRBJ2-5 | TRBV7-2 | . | TGTGCCAGCAGCTCAGCAGAGACCCAGTACTTC | CASSSAETQYF
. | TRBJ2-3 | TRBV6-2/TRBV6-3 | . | TGTGCCAGCAGCCGACCCCAGGGGGGGTATACGCAGTATTTT | CASSRPQGGYTQYF
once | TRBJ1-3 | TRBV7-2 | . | TGTGCCAGCAGCTTAGGGGTCGGGGGCTCTGGAAACACCATATATTTT | CASSLGVGGSGNTIYF
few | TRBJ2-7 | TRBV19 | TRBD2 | TGTGCCACCATCGGGGGGGGAACTTCCGAGCAGTACTTC | CATIGGGTSEQYF
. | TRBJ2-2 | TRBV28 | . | TGTGCCAGCAGTTCTTGGGTCGGGCGGAGTAACACCGGGGAGCTGTTTTTT | CASSSWVGRSNTGELFF
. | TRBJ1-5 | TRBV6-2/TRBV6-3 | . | TGTGCCAGCAGTTACTCGGGGAGCAATCAGCCCCAGCATTTT | CASSYSGSNQPQHF
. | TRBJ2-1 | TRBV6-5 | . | TGTGCCAGCAGTTACGATAGACGTGAGCAGTTCTTC | CASSYDRREQFF
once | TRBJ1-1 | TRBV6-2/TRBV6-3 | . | TGTGCCAGCAGTAACGGGGGGAGAGGGAACACTGAAGCTTTCTTT | CASSNGGRGNTEAFF
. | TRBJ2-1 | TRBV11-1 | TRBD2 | TGTGCCAGCAGCCTTGGACTAGCGGGAGTGAATGAGCAGTTCTTC | CASSLGLAGVNEQFF
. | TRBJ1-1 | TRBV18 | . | TGTGCCAGCTCACCACTTCCCGGGAAAGGGGGAATGAACACTGAAGCTTTCTTT | CASSPLPGKGGMNTEAFF
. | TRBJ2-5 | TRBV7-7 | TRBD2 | TGTGCTAGCAGCCTAGGGGGGACTAGCGGGAGTTTTGCGAAGACCCAGTACTTC | CASSLGGTSGSFAKTQYF
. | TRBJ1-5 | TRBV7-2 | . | TGTGCCAGCAGCTTAGCCAGGGGTCAGCCCCAGCATTTT | CASSLARGQPQHF
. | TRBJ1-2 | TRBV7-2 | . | TGTGCCAGCACCCCGACTAGGCTGCGGGGCTACACCTTC | CASTPTRLRGYTF
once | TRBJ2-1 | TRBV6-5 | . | TGTGCCAGCAGACGCCCCGGGGTCGATGAGCAGTTCTTC | CASRRPGVDEQFF
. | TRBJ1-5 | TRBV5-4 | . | TGTGCCAGCAGCCCAAACCCCAGTGACAATCAGCCCCAGCATTTT | CASSPNPSDNQPQHF
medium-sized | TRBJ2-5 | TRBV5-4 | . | TGTGCCAGCAGCCCGGGGGCGATGGGGGTGGAGACCCAGTACTTC | CASSPGAMGVETQYF
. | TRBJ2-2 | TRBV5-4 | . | TGTGCCAGCAGCCGCCAGAGTGCTGGCAGCACCGGGGAGCTGTTTTTT | CASSRQSAGSTGELFF
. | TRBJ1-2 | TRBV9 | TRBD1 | TGTGCCAGCAGCAGACAGGGGGCCGATGGCTACACCTTC | CASSRQGADGYTF
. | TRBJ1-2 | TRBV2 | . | TGTGCCAGCAGTGAAGCGTGGCAGGGAAGGAGTGGCTACACCTTC | CASSEAWQGRSGYTF
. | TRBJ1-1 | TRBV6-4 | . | TGTGCCAGCAGTGTTTCAGGGAACACTGAAGCTTTCTTT | CASSVSGNTEAFF
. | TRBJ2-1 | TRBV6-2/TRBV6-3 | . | TGTGCCAGCAGCGGAGAGGGAGGGGGGGACAATGAGCAGTTCTTC | CASSGEGGGDNEQFF
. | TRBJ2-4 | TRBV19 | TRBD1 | TGTGCCAGTAGTCCCCGTCGGCAGGGGGCTTCAAACATTCAGTACTTC | CASSPRRQGASNIQYF
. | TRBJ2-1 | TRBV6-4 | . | TGTGCCAGCAGTACCCAGCTGGGTGAGCAGTTCTTC | CASSTQLGEQFF
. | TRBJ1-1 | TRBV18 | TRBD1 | TGTGCCAGCTCACCTCGGACAGGCATCAACACTGAAGCTTTCTTT | CASSPRTGINTEAFF
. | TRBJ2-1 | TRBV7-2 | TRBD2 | TGTGCCAGCAGGTCTAGCGGGAGTGGGTATGAGCAGTTCTTC | CASRSSGSGYEQFF
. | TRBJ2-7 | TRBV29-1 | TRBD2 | TGCAGCGTTGTAACTAGCGGAACCTACGAGCAGTACTTC | CSVVTSGTYEQYF
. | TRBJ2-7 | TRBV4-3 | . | TGCGCCAGCAGCCAATCCGGGGCCCACGAGCAGTACTTC | CASSQSGAHEQYF
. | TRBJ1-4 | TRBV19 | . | TGTGCCAGTAGTTACGGTGAAGGCCGGAGGGAGGAAAAACTGTTTTTT | CASSYGEGRREEKLFF
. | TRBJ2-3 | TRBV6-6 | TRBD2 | TGTGCCAGCACCTTAGCGGGAGTGGATACGCAGTATTTT | CASTLAGVDTQYF